The clone carrying this T cell receptor beta chain showed up just a few times. The CDR3 runs to 16 residues. The ends lost 4 bases at V and 5 bases at J; junction bases unmatched: 6. Germline V gene data show CDR1 as KGHDR and CDR2 as SFDVKD. How the authors handled the data: Reference gene primer amplification gave nucleated cell count estimates. The protocol was immunoSEQ multiplex PCR, while the TCRdb copy is restricted to in-frame clones and leaves out a portion. V and J calls plus clone size are reproduced from that table; the DNA served to infer D and trimming. Here the sample spans about 47,000 clones, around 68% being singletons. This specimen belongs to a study of blood T cell repertoires in COVID-19.

Input material: peripheral blood. The clonotype was recovered from an older woman with acute or convalescent COVID-19. J is TRBJ2-3 and V is TRBV24-1; 12 nucleotides agree with TRBD2. Here the CDR3 DNA reads TGTGCCACCAGTGACCCGACTAGCGGGAGTAGAGATACGCAGTATTTT. It translates to CATSDPTSGSRDTQYF.